This T cell receptor beta chain was obtained from a study of cytomegalovirus exposure and HLA in healthy donors. Study-level points and caveats: Earlier analysis yielded a pattern in which most TCR beta V segments were productive about 90% or about 30% of the time. In vitro assays verified that a few CMV-associated chains recognized CMV antigens specifically. High sensitivity and specificity were reportedly achieved when the classifier diagnosed cytomegalovirus status.

The germline V gene has CDR1 SGHDT and CDR2 YYEEEE. The CDR3 is made up of 13 amino acids. Trimming shortened V by 3 bases and J by 0 bases, and 7 bases separated the two germline ends. In the PCR, 60 Vbeta and 13 Jbeta primers were used. The repertoire was sequenced with immunoSEQ multiplex PCR; TCRdb's copy has only in-frame clones and lacks some. The data show 150,000 to 200,000 clones, around 75% seen once. Of note for this clone: Its antigen is unknown.

The specimen sequenced was PBMCs. The rearrangement links TRBV5-6 to TRBJ2-7, with D possibly being TRBD2 (5 bases). The sequence came from a male donor in good health and CMV-seronegative. CDR3 protein: CASSSTNSYEQYF. DNA for the CDR3: TGTGCCAGCAGCTCGACTAACTCCTACGAGCAGTACTTC.